This T cell receptor beta chain was sequenced during a study of cytomegalovirus exposure and HLA in healthy donors. Germline assignment: CDR1 KGHSH and CDR2 LQKENI. The CDR3 sequence is 14 residues long. The ends were cut back, 0 bases at V and 7 bases at J, with 10 bases in the middle. The study ran its PCR with 60 Vbeta and 13 Jbeta primers. The method was immunoSEQ multiplex PCR; TCRdb's version includes in-frame clones alone and lacks a portion of them. Of about 170,000 clones in the sample, 80% to 90% were seen once. V is TRBV18 and J is TRBJ2-1; D is ambiguous. Sequencing was performed on PBMCs. The origin of this receptor is a man aged 30 to 39 in good health and CMV-seropositive. This chain's CDR3 is CASSPPVQANEQFF. CDR3 in DNA: TGTGCCAGCTCACCACCGGTCCAGGCGAATGAGCAGTTCTTC.